Below, 20 T cell receptor beta chains from the same sample are listed, as sequenced in a study of T cell responses to AZD1222 COVID-19 vaccine. Using immunoSEQ multiplex PCR, the repertoire was profiled, and TCRdb retains in-frame clones only, with some absent. The table lists under 150,000 clones, roughly 88% of them singletons, with about 2% in the top ten. Sequencing was performed on peripheral blood, taken 28 days after the second AZD1222 dose. The receptors were gathered from an adult who received the AZD1222 COVID-19 vaccine.

In its sample, this clone was seen a few times. The V gene is TRBV6-2 or TRBV6-3, the J gene TRBJ2-5, with D tentatively TRBD2 (6 bases). This CDR3 has 14 residues. V lost 0 bases and J lost 4, with 9 bases in between. Germline V CDR1 and CDR2: MNHEY, SVGEGT. The CDR3 reads CASSYSGEAETQYF. CDR3 bases: TGTGCCAGCAGTTACTCAGGGGAGGCAGAGACCCAGTACTTC.

The chain joins TRBV5-1 to TRBJ1-2; 9 positions match TRBD1. This CDR3 spans 14 amino acids. Germline assignment: CDR1 SGHRS and CDR2 YFSETQ. J gave up 7 bases and V 4 bases, and 8 bases lay outside the gene matches. The CDR3 sequence: CASSLTTGGIGYTF. DNA of the CDR3: TGCGCCAGCAGCCTAACCACAGGGGGCATTGGCTACACCTTC.

The V call is TRBV9, the J call TRBJ1-3, with D tentatively TRBD1 (5 bases). Trimming removed 3 bases from V and 7 bases from J, with 14 bases in between. The CDR3 runs 14 residues. CDR1 and CDR2 from the germline V gene are SGDLS and YYNGEE. CDR3 residues: CASSGGDPFNTIYF. CDR3 nucleotides: TGTGCCAGCAGCGGAGGGGACCCCTTTAACACCATATATTTT.

V gene TRBV27 combines with J gene TRBJ2-5; 9 nucleotides match TRBD1. The CDR3 contains 15 residues. The trim removed 6 bases at V and 3 bases at J, leaving 8 bases unmatched. The germline CDR1 and CDR2 sequences are MNHEY and SMNVEV (reference sequence). The CDR3 protein is CASSVQGASEETQYF. As DNA, the CDR3 is TGTGCCAGCAGCGTACAGGGGGCGTCGGAAGAGACCCAGTACTTC.

The rearrangement joins TRBV7-3 to TRBJ1-1, with D uncertain. The germline V and J ends were trimmed by 1 base and 3 bases, with 6 bases remaining between them. CDR3 length equals 13 residues. The germline V gene has CDR1 SGHTA and CDR2 FQGTGA. The CDR3 DNA is TGTGCCAGCAGCTTAATGGGTTACACTGAAGCTTTCTTT. Protein sequence: CASSLMGYTEAFF.

The J gene is TRBJ2-7, the V gene TRBV3-1 (or the pseudogene TRBV3-2); D not certain. There are 13 residues in the CDR3. V gave up 0 bases and J gave up 1 base, with 4 bases separating them. Looked up from germline, CDR1 is LGHDT and CDR2 is YNNKEL (reference sequence). The CDR3 bases are TGTGCCAGCAGCCAAGATTTATCCTACGAGCAGTACTTC. It encodes CASSQDLSYEQYF.

J is TRBJ2-7 and V is TRBV19; D gene uncertain. Germline CDR1 reads LNHDA; CDR2 reads SQIVND (reference sequence). There are 13 residues in the CDR3. Deletions cut 6 bases from V and 0 bases from J, with 9 bases between. For the CDR3, the DNA is TGTGCCAGTAGAGGGCAGTCCTCCTACGAGCAGTACTTC. The encoded protein is CASRGQSSYEQYF.

Turning to this clone: One end of the junction is discordant with germline, which a read error may explain. The J gene is TRBJ2-1, the V gene TRBV7-9; no clear D gene. From germline, CDR1 is SEHNR and CDR2 FQNEAQ (reference sequence). The CDR3 loop spans 11 amino acids. The DNA for the CDR3 is TGTGCCAGCAGCTCTTACAGTGAGCAGTTCTTC. Amino acids: CASSSYSEQFF.

J is TRBJ1-5 and V is TRBV4-1, with D hard to call. The CDR3 runs to 15 residues. Trimming stripped 0 bases from V and 1 base from J, with 7 bases between. CDR1 is MGHRA, CDR2 YSYEKL, per germline. CDR3: CASSQEWESNQPQHF. In nucleotides, the CDR3 is TGCGCCAGCAGCCAAGAATGGGAGAGCAATCAGCCCCAGCATTTT.

The rearrangement links TRBV7-9 to TRBJ1-4; D is undetermined. V was cut by 5 bases and J by 8 bases, with 18 bases left in between. The CDR3 contains 15 residues. Germline CDR1 is SEHNR and CDR2 is FQNEAQ (reference sequence). CDR3 amino acids: CASSIKVSVGEKLFF. Written as DNA, the CDR3 is TGTGCCAGCAGCATCAAAGTTTCGGTTGGCGAAAAACTGTTTTTT.

The genes are TRBV7-3 and TRBJ2-4; possibly TRBD1 for D (6 bases). Deletions cut 5 bases from V and 1 base from J, with 15 bases between. Germline V CDR1 and CDR2: SGHTA, FQGTGA. The CDR3 loop spans 16 amino acids. The CDR3 nucleotides are TGTGCCAGCAGCCCCGGACAGACCGCCGCCAAAAACATTCAGTACTTC. Protein sequence: CASSPGQTAAKNIQYF.

This clone was seen a single time. The chain uses TRBV11-1 and TRBJ1-1; D remains unclear. V gave up 5 bases and J gave up 1 base, with 17 bases separating them. The CDR3 contains 16 residues. Germline-derived CDR1 and CDR2 are SGHAT and FQDESV (reference sequence). CDR3 DNA sequence: TGTGCCAGCAGCGGTAACTCAGGAGGCGCGAACACTGAAGCTTTCTTT. It translates to CASSGNSGGANTEAFF.

The genes are TRBV11-2 and TRBJ1-6; possible D gene TRBD1, 5 bases. Germline lookup yields CDR1 SGHAT and CDR2 FQNNGV. This CDR3 contains 15 residues. Trimming removed 3 bases at V and 6 bases at J, with 12 bases between. As DNA, the CDR3 is TGTGCCAGCAGCTTCGCAGCGGGGGGTAATTCACCCCTCCACTTT. This sequence encodes CASSFAAGGNSPLHF.

The rearrangement uses TRBV7-9 and TRBJ1-2; a possible D gene is TRBD1 (5 bases). The CDR3 loop spans 13 amino acids. Germline V gives CDR1 SEHNR, CDR2 FQNEAQ (reference sequence). Trimming removed 4 bases from V and 4 bases from J, with 10 bases in between. The CDR3 coding sequence is TGTGCCAGCAGCTCTCAGGGTTCCTATGGCTACACCTTC. Its protein product is CASSSQGSYGYTF. Combining the CDR3 with reference TRBV7-9 and TRBJ1-2 gives the whole variable domain DTGVSQNPRHKITKRGQNVTFRCDPISEHNRLYWYRQTLGQGPEFLTYFQNEAQLEKSRLLSDRFSAERPKGSFSTLEIQRTEQGDSAMYLCASSSQGSYGYTFGSGTRLTVV.

The chain recombines TRBV27 with TRBJ1-5, with D possibly TRBD1 on 5 matching bases. The CDR3 runs to 13 residues. V gave up 6 bases and J gave up 3 bases, with 9 bases separating them. CDR1 is MNHEY, CDR2 SMNVEV, per germline (reference sequence). The CDR3 here is CASRGPINQPQHF. The CDR3 nucleotides read TGTGCCAGCAGGGGACCGATCAATCAGCCCCAGCATTTT.

The J gene is TRBJ2-2, the V gene TRBV27; 11 nucleotides align to TRBD1. This CDR3 spans 17 amino acids. V shed 2 bases, J shed 5 bases, and the junction held 7 bases outside the gene matches. Germline loops: CDR1 MNHEY, CDR2 SMNVEV (reference sequence). The CDR3 protein is CASSLPSGQGDTGELFF. The DNA of the CDR3 is TGTGCCAGCAGTTTACCGTCGGGACAGGGGGATACCGGGGAGCTGTTTTTT.

The J gene is TRBJ2-7, the V gene TRBV27; the D gene is possibly TRBD2 (7 bases). The CDR3 length is 15 residues. Trimming left V 2 bases short and J 1 base short, with 12 bases between. Germline values: CDR1 MNHEY, CDR2 SMNVEV (reference sequence). The CDR3 spells CASSLVRGGSYEQYF. CDR3 nucleotides: TGTGCCAGCAGTTTAGTGAGGGGGGGATCCTACGAGCAGTACTTC.

The V call is TRBV3-1 (or the pseudogene TRBV3-2), the J call TRBJ1-5; unclear D gene. This CDR3 comprises 13 residues. The ends were cut back, 0 bases at V and 4 bases at J, with 4 bases in the middle. Germline CDR1 and CDR2: LGHDT and YNNKEL (reference sequence). The CDR3 region is CASSQERNQPQHF. In DNA, the CDR3 is TGTGCCAGCAGCCAAGAACGAAATCAGCCCCAGCATTTT.

CDR3 sequence (DNA): TGTGCCAGCAGCTTGGATGGCAGGGTCAACTATGGCTACACCTTC. Translated: CASSLDGRVNYGYTF. The chain carries TRBV5-5 and TRBJ1-2; D is possibly TRBD1 (5 bases). Trimming removed 0 bases at V and 2 bases at J, with 11 bases between. The length of the CDR3 is 15 residues. CDR1 is SGHKS, CDR2 YYEKEE, per germline (reference sequence).

This chain connects TRBV11-2 to TRBJ2-2; D is possibly TRBD1 or TRBD2 (6 bases each). CDR3 size: 13 residues. V was pared by 5 bases and J by 6 bases, with 10 bases between. In germline, CDR1 is SGHAT, CDR2 FQNNGV. The CDR3 bases are TGTGCCAGCAGCCCGGGGGCCTCCGGGGAGCTGTTTTTT. This translates into CASSPGASGELFF.